The 26 T cell receptor beta chains below come from one sample, sequenced in a study of vaccination effects on CD4 cells after COVID-19. These receptors' targets are unknown. Assay: immunoSEQ multiplex PCR; the TCRdb copy retains only in-frame clones and omits some. In the table there are about 45,000 clones, roughly 79% of which are singletons. Ahead of sequencing, the ViraFEST assay grew antigen-specific CD4+ T cells using viral peptide pools. CD4+ T cells were isolated after around ten days of culture. Vaccine recipients lacked prior SARS-CoV-2 infection and had negative nucleocapsid antibodies. The sample here was CD4+ T cells from PBMCs cultured with SARS-CoV-2 spike peptides, taken before COVID-19 vaccination. These receptors originate from a human donor who received a COVID-19 vaccine.

In this sample, this clone turned up a few times. The V and J genes are TRBV18 and TRBJ2-7; D is perhaps TRBD2 (6 bases). CDR3 length equals 10 residues. Germline V gene data show CDR1 as KGHSH and CDR2 as LQKENI. As DNA, the CDR3 is TGTGCCAGCTCACCACGGGACTGCTTTGTC. Protein: CASSPRDCFV.

V gene TRBV5-1 combines with J gene TRBJ2-4; D perhaps matches TRBD2 (5 bases). Per the germline V gene, CDR1 is SGHRS and CDR2 is YFSETQ. V was clipped by 1 base and J by 9 bases, with 14 bases between them. The CDR3 spans 14 residues. CDR3 bases: TGCGCCAGCAGCTTGACCCGGGGAGAAACCATTCAGTACTTC. Its protein is CASSLTRGETIQYF.

The table lists this clone with a count of one. The chain has TRBV28 and TRBJ2-7; 8 nucleotides agree with TRBD1. Unmatched junction bases numbered 7, after V lost 3 bases and J lost 6 bases. CDR1 MDHEN and CDR2 SYDVKM come from the germline V gene. The CDR3 totals 14 residues. CDR3 bases: TGTGCCAGCAGTTTCTCCCGGACAGGGTTCGAGCAGTACGTC. Its protein is CASSFSRTGFEQYV.

The V gene is TRBV6-2 or TRBV6-3, the J gene TRBJ1-5; D is uncertain. Germline CDR1 is MNHEY and CDR2 is SVGEGT. This CDR3 region has 15 residues. V was trimmed by 7 bases and J by 4 bases, leaving 17 bases between them. Written as DNA, the CDR3 is TGTGCCAGCAACCCCAGAAAGGCAGGTAATCAGCCCCAGCATTTT. This encodes CASNPRKAGNQPQHF.

The chain employs TRBV7-8 and TRBJ2-6, with 7 positions matching TRBD1. Germline loops: CDR1 SGHVS, CDR2 FQNEAQ. J lost 3 bases, V lost 2 bases, and 4 bases had no gene match. The CDR3 totals 16 residues. The DNA for the CDR3 is TGTGCCAGCAGCTTACAGGGGGTCGGTGGGGCCAACGTCCTGACTTTC. Translation gives CASSLQGVGGANVLTF.

The rearrangement joins TRBV12-3 or TRBV12-4 to TRBJ2-1; possible D gene TRBD1, 6 bases. This CDR3 has 13 residues. V lost 6 bases and J 8 bases, leaving 14 bases between the germline ends. This chain's CDR3 is CASSPHRVHEQFF. The CDR3 DNA follows: TGTGCCAGCAGCCCCCACAGGGTACATGAGCAGTTCTTC.

This clone has a handful of counts. The DNA of the CDR3 is TGTGCCAGCAGTCCCCCCGGGACTAGGGTTATCGAGCAGTACGTC. Protein product: CASSPPGTRVIEQYV. The chain is built from TRBV28 and TRBJ2-7; 8 bases agree with TRBD2. The germline CDR1 and CDR2 sequences are MDHEN and SYDVKM. CDR3 length: 15 amino acids. Unmatched junction bases numbered 12, after V lost 5 bases and J lost 6 bases.

The chain couples TRBV15 to TRBJ2-5; D not resolved. The germline V gene has CDR1 LNHNV and CDR2 YYDKDF (reference sequence). CDR3 length equals 15 residues. The V end was cut by 0 bases, the J end by 2 bases, with 10 bases between. CDR3 residues: CATSRDAAEQETQYF. The CDR3 nucleotides read TGTGCCACCAGCAGAGATGCGGCGGAGCAAGAGACCCAGTACTTC.

This clone has only a few counts. This chain uses TRBV7-8 with TRBJ1-2; possible D gene TRBD1, 5 bases. Germline loops: CDR1 SGHVS, CDR2 FQNEAQ. CDR3 length: 15 amino acids. Trimming stripped 0 bases from V and 5 bases from J, with 13 bases between. The CDR3 coding sequence is TGTGCCAGCAGCTTAGCAGGGGCCGGCCTTTATGGCTACACCTTC. This encodes CASSLAGAGLYGYTF.

The V call is TRBV30, the J call TRBJ1-2; TRBD1 matches 7 bases. CDR3 size: 14 residues. Germline CDR1 is GTSNPN and CDR2 is SVGIG (reference sequence). V shed 1 base and J 1 base; nucleotides not matched to a gene: 3. The CDR3 DNA reads as TGTGCCTGGAGTGGACAGGGATTTAACTATGGCTACACCTTC. This sequence encodes CAWSGQGFNYGYTF. Combining the CDR3 with reference TRBV30 and TRBJ1-2 gives the whole variable domain SQTIHQWPATLVQPVGSPLSLECTVEGTSNPNLYWYRQAAGRGLQLLFYSVGIGQISSEVPQNLSASRPQDRQFILSSKKLLLSDSGFYLCAWSGQGFNYGYTFGSGTRLTVV.

J is TRBJ2-2 and V is TRBV5-1; 11 bases match TRBD2. Germline CDR1 and CDR2: SGHRS and YFSETQ. After removal of 4 bases from V and 7 bases from J, the junction contained 12 bases not matched to a gene. This CDR3 region has 17 residues. CDR3 DNA sequence: TGCGCCAGCAGCCAAACTAGCGGGGGTAATAGATTCGGGGAGCTGTTTTTT. This gives the protein CASSQTSGGNRFGELFF.

This clone was counted a single time. This chain links TRBV28 with TRBJ1-2, with D possibly matching TRBD1 (5 bases). Germline CDR1 MDHEN, CDR2 SYDVKM. Trimming removed 9 bases at V and 8 bases at J, with 22 bases between. The CDR3 sequence is 14 residues long. CDR3 sequence: CASTVGPRFQGYTF. In DNA form, the CDR3 reads TGTGCCAGTACGGTGGGACCGCGTTTCCAGGGCTACACCTTC.

The chain carries TRBV28 and TRBJ2-7; no clear D. CDR3 length: 12 amino acids. The germline V gene has CDR1 MDHEN and CDR2 SYDVKM. V was cut by 6 bases and J by 2 bases, with 8 bases left in between. The CDR3 region has the DNA TGTGCCAGCAGCACCCCGCCCTACGAGCAGTACGTC. This translates into CASSTPPYEQYV.

The V call is TRBV19, the J call TRBJ1-2, with a tentative D call TRBD1 (5 bases). Germline V lookup: CDR1 LNHDA, CDR2 SQIVND (reference sequence). V was shortened by 7 bases and J by 0 bases, with 9 bases between the two germline ends. This CDR3 is 13 amino acids long. CDR3 sequence: CASKTDSNYGYTF. For the CDR3, the DNA is TGTGCCAGTAAGACAGACTCTAACTATGGCTACACCTTC.

This chain joins TRBV9 and TRBJ2-5, with D uncertain. This CDR3 spans 14 amino acids. Germline CDR1 SGDLS, CDR2 YYNGEE. V was pared by 4 bases and J by 1 base, with 11 bases between. The CDR3 sequence: CASSPLGSQETQYF. CDR3 nucleotides: TGTGCCAGCAGCCCTTTGGGAAGCCAAGAGACCCAGTACTTC.

The chain links TRBV12-5 to TRBJ2-5, with 7 bases matching TRBD1. V lost 1 base to trimming and J lost 0 bases; unmatched junction nucleotides: 2. The CDR3 runs to 15 residues. The V gene's germline CDR1 is LGHNT and CDR2 FRNRAP. The chain's CDR3 is CASGLGDRDQETQYF. The CDR3 DNA follows: TGTGCTAGTGGTTTGGGCGACAGGGACCAAGAGACCCAGTACTTC. Full variable domain (outside the CDR3, taken from reference TRBV12-5 and TRBJ2-5): DARVTQTPRHKVTEMGQEVTMRCQPILGHNTVFWYRQTMMQGLELLAYFRNRAPLDDSGMPKDRFSAEMPDATLATLKIQPSEPRDSAVYFCASGLGDRDQETQYFGPGTRLLVL.

The chain carries TRBV5-1 and TRBJ2-5; 13 bases agree with TRBD2. Germline trimming cut 4 bases from V and 9 bases from J; bases unmatched to any gene: 9. Germline V gene data show CDR1 as SGHRS and CDR2 as YFSETQ. The CDR3 has 15 amino acids. The CDR3 sequence: CASSTPGLAGTSQYF. CDR3 coding DNA: TGCGCCAGCAGCACCCCGGGACTAGCGGGGACCTCCCAGTACTTC.

This clone has just one count. The gene calls are TRBV21-1 and TRBJ2-1. TRBV21-1 is assigned pseudogene status. The CDR3 totals 16 residues. The chain's CDR3 is CASSPVAPWGYNEQFF. CDR3 nucleotides: TGTGCCAGCAGCCCCGTTGCCCCATGGGGTTACAATGAGCAGTTCTTC.

The chain joins TRBV7-2 to TRBJ1-2; D might be TRBD1 (6 bases). CDR1 is SGHTA, CDR2 FQGNSA, per germline. Between the trimmed V and J ends, which lost 1 base and 6 bases, there was a span of 9 bases. The CDR3 contains 13 residues. The DNA for the CDR3 is TGTGCCAGCAGCTTAGACAGGGTCAATGGCTACACCTTC. It yields the protein CASSLDRVNGYTF. The entire variable domain, with the rest obtained from reference TRBV7-2 and TRBJ1-2, is as follows: GAGVSQSPSNKVTEKGKDVELRCDPISGHTALYWYRQSLGQGLEFLIYFQGNSAPDKSGLPSDRFSAERTGGSVSTLTIQRTQQEDSAVYLCASSLDRVNGYTFGSGTRLTVV.

The chain combines TRBV2 with TRBJ2-7; D gene uncertain. Looked up from germline, CDR1 is SNHLY and CDR2 is FYNNEI. The germline V and J ends were trimmed by 4 bases and 6 bases, with 16 bases remaining between them. The CDR3 sequence is 14 residues long. The CDR3 loop is CASSVRPERAEQYV. CDR3 nucleotides: TGTGCCAGCAGTGTACGGCCCGAGCGTGCCGAGCAGTACGTC.

The chain is built from TRBV5-1 and TRBJ2-2, with 10 bases matching TRBD2. The CDR3 extends over 15 amino acids. Germline V gives CDR1 SGHRS, CDR2 YFSETQ. The trim removed 2 bases at V and 6 bases at J, leaving 4 bases unmatched. CDR3 nucleotides: TGCGCCAGCAGCTTAGCGGGGGGGCCGGCCGGGGAGCTGTTTTTT. Its protein is CASSLAGGPAGELFF.

This clone was picked up a small number of times. V and J are TRBV6-2 or TRBV6-3 and TRBJ1-5, with 8 bases lining up with TRBD1. The CDR3 contains 15 residues. Germline V lookup: CDR1 MNHEY, CDR2 SVGEGT. With 4 bases clipped from V and 3 bases from J, the junction kept 5 bases outside the gene matches. Here the CDR3 reads CASSSTGGNNQPQHF. The DNA of the CDR3 is TGTGCCAGCAGTTCAACAGGGGGAAACAATCAGCCCCAGCATTTT.

CDR3 in DNA: TGTGCCACCAGCAGCGGGGGTAACTCCTACGAGCAGTACGTC. Its translation: CATSSGGNSYEQYV. The chain employs TRBV15 and TRBJ2-7, with a possible D match to TRBD2 (6 bases). The V end lost 3 bases, the J end lost 0 bases, and 9 bases lay between the germline ends. Germline V lookup: CDR1 LNHNV, CDR2 YYDKDF (reference sequence). This CDR3 is 14 amino acids long.

The chain carries TRBV5-6 and TRBJ2-1; the D is unclear. The germline V gene encodes CDR1 SGHDT and CDR2 YYEEEE. Trimming took 5 bases from V and 2 from J, leaving 8 bases between them. This CDR3 contains 13 residues. The chain's CDR3 is CASSSTTYNEQFF. The CDR3, as DNA: TGTGCCAGCAGTTCCACCACCTACAATGAGCAGTTCTTC.

This clone was seen a handful of times. J is TRBJ1-5 and V is TRBV3-1 (or the pseudogene TRBV3-2); D not certain. CDR1 and CDR2 (germline): LGHDT, YNNKEL (reference sequence). There are 13 residues in the CDR3. Trimming took off 3 bases at V and 3 bases at J, with 6 bases between the two ends. Written as DNA, the CDR3 is TGTGCCAGCAGCCATCTCGACAATCAGCCCCAGCATTTT. It specifies CASSHLDNQPQHF.

This chain connects TRBV5-1 to TRBJ2-5, with 7 bases identical to TRBD2. J was trimmed by 2 bases and V by 0 bases; bases with no gene match: 7. Germline values: CDR1 SGHRS, CDR2 YFSETQ. The CDR3 totals 16 residues. CDR3 protein: CASSLDRTGGQETQYF. In nucleotides, the CDR3 is TGCGCCAGCAGCTTGGACCGGACCGGGGGGCAAGAGACCCAGTACTTC.